This T cell receptor beta chain was captured in a study of shared clonotypes between healthy human individuals. V dropped 8 bases and J dropped 0 bases, with 11 bases sitting between them. This CDR3 has 14 residues. CDR1 and CDR2 (germline): LNHDA, SQIVND (reference sequence). Assay execution took place at the deep level. An even split of each subset's genomic DNA across several immunoSEQ plates was performed. Generated by immunoSEQ multiplex PCR, the TCRdb table keeps only in-frame clones and is missing some. The sample holds some 900,000 clones, approximately 80% seen once. The receptor was derived from a man aged 18-30 years in good health. Sequencing was performed on memory CD4+ T cells sorted from blood. Described subset: CD45RA-negative fraction. The chain recombines TRBV19 with TRBJ1-5; a weak D match, TRBD1 (5 bases). The chain's CDR3 is CASRGDVSNQPQHF. The CDR3 bases are TGTGCCAGTCGGGGGGACGTTAGCAATCAGCCCCAGCATTTT.